These 14 T cell receptor beta chains were sequenced from one sample in a study of vaccination effects on CD4 cells after COVID-19. Viral peptide pools were used in the ViraFEST assay to expand antigen-specific CD4+ T cells, and sequencing came afterward. At the end of around eleven days of culture, CD4+ T cells were isolated. Having tested negative for nucleocapsid antibodies, the vaccine recipients showed no prior SARS-CoV-2 infection. Which antigens these TCRs recognize remains unknown. Using immunoSEQ multiplex PCR, the repertoire was profiled, and TCRdb retains in-frame clones only, with some absent. Among tens of thousands of clones listed, around three quarters were seen once. This specimen consisted of CD4+ T cells from PBMCs cultured with HCoV-OC43 spike peptides, obtained before COVID-19 vaccination. Subset denoted: HCoV-OC43 spike overlapping peptide pool stimulation. The source is a human donor who received a COVID-19 vaccine.

The chain uses TRBV7-9 and TRBJ2-1; 9 bases match TRBD2. The length of the CDR3 is 15 residues. V trimming: 7 bases; J trimming: 9 bases; junction bases outside the gene matches: 13. Looked up from germline, CDR1 is SEHNR and CDR2 is FQNEAQ (reference sequence). The CDR3 region has the DNA TGTGCCAGCACCCCATCCCCGACTAGCGGTGGTGAGCAGTTCTTC. It specifies CASTPSPTSGGEQFF.

The chain employs TRBV29-1 and TRBJ1-5; D gene ambiguous. The CDR3 has 13 amino acids. The germline V gene has CDR1 SQVTM and CDR2 ANQGSEA. Trimming pared 7 bases from V and 3 bases from J, leaving 13 bases between. The CDR3 loop is CSATDGNNQPQHF. The CDR3 coding sequence is TGCAGCGCCACGGACGGAAACAATCAGCCCCAGCATTTT.

This chain joins TRBV3-1 (or the pseudogene TRBV3-2) and TRBJ1-4; TRBD1 matches at 9 bases. J was trimmed by 8 bases and V by 2 bases; bases with no gene match: 9. The germline V gene encodes CDR1 LGHDT and CDR2 YNNKEL (reference sequence). There are 16 residues in the CDR3. The CDR3 region has the DNA TGTGCCAGCAGCCAATTGTCTGGGACAGGGAACGAAAAACTGTTTTTT. Amino acids: CASSQLSGTGNEKLFF.

The chain has TRBV6-2 or TRBV6-3 and TRBJ2-5; D is tentatively TRBD1 or TRBD2 (5 bases each). Germline V gene data show CDR1 as MNHEY and CDR2 as SVGEGT. This CDR3 region has 16 residues. V gave up 5 bases and J gave up 4 bases, with 20 bases separating them. CDR3 loop: CASSTAGTSAPETQYF. For the CDR3, the DNA is TGTGCCAGCAGTACAGCCGGGACCTCAGCCCCAGAGACCCAGTACTTC.

This clone was seen only once. J is TRBJ2-3 and V is TRBV3-1 (or the pseudogene TRBV3-2); TRBD2 might be the D (6 bases). CDR1 LGHDT and CDR2 YNNKEL come from the germline V gene (reference sequence). The CDR3 is 15 amino acids. V lost 2 bases and J lost 2, with 11 bases in between. Here the CDR3 reads CASSQRGGVTDTQYF. CDR3 DNA sequence: TGTGCCAGCAGCCAACGAGGCGGGGTCACAGATACGCAGTATTTT.

Turning to this clone: The same CDR3 is also encoded by other DNA sequences in this sample. This chain uses TRBV2 with TRBJ2-1; perhaps TRBD1 as D (5 bases). CDR1 is SNHLY and CDR2 is FYNNEI in the germline V gene. V was trimmed by 4 bases and J by 0 bases, leaving 10 bases between them. This CDR3 region has 15 residues. CDR3 coding DNA: TGTGCCAGCAGTGCCCAGGGCAGCTCCTACAATGAGCAGTTCTTC. Translating gives CASSAQGSSYNEQFF.

This clone appeared once. Other DNA sequences in the sample encode the same CDR3. V and J are TRBV2 and TRBJ1-5; possible D gene TRBD1, 5 bases. CDR1 and CDR2 from the germline V gene are SNHLY and FYNNEI. Trimming removed 6 bases from V and 1 base from J, with 7 bases in between. The CDR3 spans 13 residues. The CDR3 loop is CASRGQSNQPQHF. The CDR3 nucleotides read TGTGCCAGCAGGGGGCAGAGCAATCAGCCCCAGCATTTT.

The chain recombines TRBV30 with TRBJ1-5; a weak D match, TRBD1 (5 bases). Trimming stripped 2 bases from V and 6 bases from J, with 11 bases between. Germline V CDR1 and CDR2: GTSNPN, SVGIG (reference sequence). The CDR3 has 13 residues. The CDR3 DNA is TGTGCCTGGAGTAGGGCCGGGGCTCAGCCCCAGCATTTT. Translating it yields CAWSRAGAQPQHF. Full variable domain (missing parts from reference TRBV30 and TRBJ1-5): SQTIHQWPATLVQPVGSPLSLECTVEGTSNPNLYWYRQAAGRGLQLLFYSVGIGQISSEVPQNLSASRPQDRQFILSSKKLLLSDSGFYLCAWSRAGAQPQHFGDGTRLSIL.

V and J are TRBV24-1 and TRBJ1-2, with D unresolved. Trimming removed 7 bases from V and 6 bases from J, with 14 bases in between. The germline CDR1 and CDR2 sequences are KGHDR and SFDVKD. The CDR3 length is 13 residues. This chain's CDR3 is CATRSTSGDGYTF. In DNA, the CDR3 is TGTGCCACCAGGAGCACGTCCGGGGATGGCTACACCTTC.

CDR3 in amino acids: CASSLQGARGTDTQYF. The CDR3 DNA sequence: TGTGCCAGCAGCTTACAGGGGGCTCGGGGCACAGATACGCAGTATTTT. The chain has TRBV7-3 and TRBJ2-3; 8 bases fit TRBD1. The germline gives CDR1 SGHTA, CDR2 FQGTGA. The CDR3 loop spans 16 amino acids. J gave up 1 base and V 2 bases, and 5 bases lay outside the gene matches. Full variable domain (outside the CDR3, taken from reference TRBV7-3 and TRBJ2-3): GAGVSQTPSNKVTEKGKYVELRCDPISGHTALYWYRQSLGQGPEFLIYFQGTGAADDSGLPNDRFFAVRPEGSVSTLKIQRTERGDSAVYLCASSLQGARGTDTQYFGPGTRLTVL.

By share, this clone counts as medium-sized. The chain has TRBV6-1 and TRBJ1-3, with no clear D. The germline V and J ends were trimmed by 2 bases and 2 bases, with 16 bases remaining between them. This CDR3 is 17 amino acids long. Germline CDR1 MNHNS, CDR2 SASEGT. CDR3 region: CASSEKAGWSAGNTIYF. The CDR3 region has the DNA TGTGCCAGCAGTGAAAAGGCAGGTTGGTCGGCTGGAAACACCATATATTTT.

V and J are TRBV6-5 and TRBJ2-3; perhaps D is TRBD1 or TRBD2 (6 bases each). The CDR3 extends over 15 amino acids. Per germline, CDR1 MNHEY and CDR2 SVGAGI. The ends were cut back, 5 bases at V and 5 bases at J, with 17 bases in the middle. The DNA of the CDR3 is TGTGCCAGCAGTCCCATGATGGGGGGCGAAGATACGCAGTATTTT. Protein sequence: CASSPMMGGEDTQYF.

The V gene is TRBV7-3, the J gene TRBJ1-1; D uncertain. The CDR3 consists of 15 residues. Trimming removed 1 base at V and 1 base at J, with 10 bases between. Germline V CDR1 and CDR2: SGHTA, FQGTGA. The chain's CDR3 is CASSLNPHPNTEAFF. The CDR3, as DNA: TGTGCCAGCAGCTTAAATCCGCACCCGAACACTGAAGCTTTCTTT.

This clone has only a few counts. The conserved phenylalanine or tryptophan is not found at the CDR3 terminus, so this likely reflects a read error. The limits of the CDR3 on the DNA are not certain, so only TCRdb's listed CDR3 is given. J is TRBJ1-2 and V is TRBV28; the table calls TRBD1, which could not be checked here. CDR1 MDHEN and CDR2 SYDVKM come from the germline V gene. Including both end residues, the CDR3 is 12 amino acids long. This CDR3 is CASSDVNRDRTL.